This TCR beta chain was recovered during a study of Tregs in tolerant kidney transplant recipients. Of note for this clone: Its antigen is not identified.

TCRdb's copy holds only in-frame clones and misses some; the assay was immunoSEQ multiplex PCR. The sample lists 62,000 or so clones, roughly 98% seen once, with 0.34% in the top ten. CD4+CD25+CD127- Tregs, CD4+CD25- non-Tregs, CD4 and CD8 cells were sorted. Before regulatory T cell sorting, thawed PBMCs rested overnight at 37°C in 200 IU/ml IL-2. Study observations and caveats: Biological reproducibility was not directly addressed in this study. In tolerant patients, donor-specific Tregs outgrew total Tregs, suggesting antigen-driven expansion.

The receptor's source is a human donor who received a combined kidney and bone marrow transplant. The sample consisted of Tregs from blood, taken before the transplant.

CDR3 residues: CASVGARLNEQYF. In DNA form, the CDR3 reads TGCGCCAGCGTGGGGGCCCGGTTAAACGAGCAGTACTTC. The chain links TRBV10-2 to TRBJ2-7; maybe TRBD1 (6 bases). Trimming removed 8 bases at V and 5 bases at J, with 16 bases between. From germline, CDR1 is WSHSY and CDR2 SAAADI. The CDR3 runs to 13 residues.